These 20 T cell receptor beta chains were all obtained from the same sample, sequenced in a study of T-cell reconstitution after alpha-beta-depleted transplantation in children. The TCRbeta library was prepared with unique molecular identifiers. Using its own MiXCR run on the PCR reads, TCRdb lists one record per CDR3 protein. The sample includes nearly 400,000 distinct CDR3 sequences, just over 20% of them seen just once. The specimen comprised PBMCs from the stem cell graft donor, sampled from the stem cell graft. Receptor source: a human donor who donated a stem cell graft to a child with acute myeloid leukemia.

In its sample, this clonotype was seen a few times. The rearrangement joins TRBV5-1 to TRBJ2-7, with D unclear. The V end was cut by 5 bases, the J end by 8 bases, with 5 bases between. The CDR3 loop spans 9 amino acids. Germline V gives CDR1 SGHRS, CDR2 YFSETQ. CDR3 sequence: CASSRQQYF. The CDR3 DNA follows: TGCGCCAGCAGTCGTCAGCAGTACTTC.

To note about this clonotype: No conserved phenylalanine or tryptophan is present at the end of the CDR3, so a read error is the likely explanation. The chain combines TRBV29-1 with TRBJ2-7, with 7 bases that match TRBD1. The trim removed 1 base at V and 6 bases at J, leaving 3 bases unmatched. This CDR3 region has 12 residues. Looked up from germline, CDR1 is SQVTM and CDR2 is ANQGSEA. The CDR3 loop is CSVEGDRAEQYY. As DNA, the CDR3 is TGCAGCGTTGAAGGTGACAGGGCCGAGCAGTACTAC.

As to this clonotype: A much larger clone lies one base from this, so it may be a read error. V and J are TRBV5-6 and TRBJ2-3; D is undetermined. Germline V gene lookup returns CDR1 SGHDT and CDR2 YYEEEE. CDR3 length: 16 amino acids. The CDR3 DNA sequence: TGTACCAGCAGCACCCTGACACGTTCGCGCGCAGATACGCAGTATTTT. Amino acid sequence: CTSSTLTRSRADTQYF.

In this sample, this clonotype turned up a few times. The V call is TRBV28, the J call TRBJ2-2; D may be TRBD1 (5 bases). Germline CDR1 is MDHEN and CDR2 is SYDVKM. V lost 2 bases and J lost 8, with 12 bases in between. This CDR3 comprises 14 residues. CDR3 sequence: CASSLNRGRGELFF. CDR3 nucleotides: TGTGCCAGCAGTTTAAATAGGGGAAGGGGGGAGCTGTTTTTT.

This clonotype came up a few times. The chain combines TRBV12-3 or TRBV12-4 with TRBJ2-1; the D gene is possibly TRBD2 (6 bases). V was cut by 3 bases and J by 7 bases, with 25 bases left in between. The CDR3 is 18 amino acids. DNA for the CDR3: TGTGCCAGCAGTTTTAAAGTGGCGGGGCTGAGGGGCCAGAATGAGCAGTTCTTC. Translated, it gives CASSFKVAGLRGQNEQFF.

This clonotype showed up just a few times. The rearrangement links TRBV20-1 to TRBJ1-2; D possibly corresponds to TRBD1 (6 bases). Germline loops: CDR1 DFQATT, CDR2 SNEGSKA (reference sequence). The CDR3 sequence is 13 residues long. With 6 bases removed from V and 7 bases from J, the gap between germline ends came to 18 bases. The CDR3 loop is CSAIRGGNGGYTF. The CDR3 DNA reads TGCAGTGCCATAAGAGGGGGGAACGGTGGCTACACCTTC.

This clonotype was seen many times. V is TRBV30 and J is TRBJ2-7; D is undetermined. In germline, CDR1 is GTSNPN, CDR2 SVGIG (reference sequence). The CDR3 is 14 residues long. Trimming removed 4 bases at V and 1 base at J, with 14 bases between. The CDR3 is CAWKPNGPSYEQYF. DNA of the CDR3: TGTGCCTGGAAACCCAACGGCCCATCCTACGAGCAGTACTTC.

A few counts support this clonotype. CDR3 coding DNA: TGCGCCAGCTTAGCGGGAGCAGCCTACAATGAGCAGTTCTTC. It translates to CASLAGAAYNEQFF. The rearrangement links TRBV10-2 to TRBJ2-1; TRBD2 matches at 9 bases. Losses at the gene ends were 8 bases for V and 2 bases for J; bases not matched to a gene: 4. The length of the CDR3 is 14 residues. CDR1 WSHSY and CDR2 SAAADI come from the germline V gene.

The chain carries TRBV20-1 and TRBJ2-1; TRBD1 aligns across 8 bases. CDR1 DFQATT and CDR2 SNEGSKA come from the germline V gene (reference sequence). J lost 6 bases, V lost 0 bases, and 10 bases had no gene match. The CDR3 is 16 amino acids. This CDR3 reads CSARDLQGAVSNEQFF. The CDR3 DNA sequence: TGCAGTGCTAGAGATCTTCAGGGGGCAGTATCCAATGAGCAGTTCTTC.

This clonotype was observed a handful of times. The V call is TRBV20-1, the J call TRBJ2-7, with D possibly being TRBD1 (6 bases). V lost 0 bases and J 2 bases, leaving 8 bases between the germline ends. Per germline, CDR1 DFQATT and CDR2 SNEGSKA (reference sequence). The CDR3 loop spans 13 amino acids. The CDR3 protein is CSARDDRTYEQYF. CDR3 bases: TGCAGTGCTAGAGATGACAGGACCTACGAGCAGTACTTC.

V is TRBV20-1 and J is TRBJ2-1; D possibly corresponds to TRBD1 (6 bases). Trimming took off 7 bases at V and 8 bases at J, with 21 bases between the two ends. The length of the CDR3 is 14 residues. Looked up from germline, CDR1 is DFQATT and CDR2 is SNEGSKA (reference sequence). The CDR3 nucleotides read TGCAGTGTTATCCCGGCCAAGGGGGTGCATGAGCAGTTCTTC. As protein: CSVIPAKGVHEQFF.

This clonotype was seen more than once but under ten times. The chain carries TRBV19 and TRBJ2-1; D possibly corresponds to TRBD2 (5 bases). The CDR3 runs to 13 residues. CDR1 LNHDA and CDR2 SQIVND come from the germline V gene (reference sequence). The ends were cut back, 7 bases at V and 5 bases at J, with 12 bases in the middle. The CDR3 region is CASTSSEDNEQFF. The CDR3, as DNA: TGTGCCAGTACTAGTAGCGAGGACAATGAGCAGTTCTTC.

V usage is TRBV28 and J usage is TRBJ2-7; 8 bases line up with TRBD1. V trimming: 6 bases; J trimming: 0 bases; junction bases outside the gene matches: 4. Germline V gene sequence: CDR1 MDHEN, CDR2 SYDVKM. CDR3 length: 14 amino acids. The CDR3 sequence: CASSPGGLSYEQYF. In DNA, the CDR3 is TGTGCCAGCAGCCCAGGGGGCCTCTCCTACGAGCAGTACTTC.

This clonotype turned up a few times. The J gene is TRBJ2-5, the V gene TRBV10-3; D is unresolved. V gave up 4 bases and J gave up 1 base, with 4 bases separating them. The CDR3 is 12 residues long. Germline V gene sequence: CDR1 ENHRY, CDR2 SYGVKD. DNA for the CDR3: TGTGCCATCAGTGTCCGCCAAGAGACCCAGTACTTC. It specifies CAISVRQETQYF.

The chain combines TRBV15 with TRBJ2-2, with D maybe TRBD1 (5 bases). The CDR3 is made up of 13 amino acids. Germline V lookup: CDR1 LNHNV, CDR2 YYDKDF (reference sequence). The ends were cut back, 5 bases at V and 6 bases at J, with 10 bases in the middle. As DNA, the CDR3 is TGTGCCACCAGCGGCAGGGTGCCCGGGGAGCTGTTTTTT. As protein: CATSGRVPGELFF. Full variable domain (outside the CDR3, taken from reference TRBV15 and TRBJ2-2): DAMVIQNPRYQVTQFGKPVTLSCSQTLNHNVMYWYQQKSSQAPKLLFHYYDKDFNNEADTPDNFQSRRPNTSFCFLDIRSPGLGDTAMYLCATSGRVPGELFFGEGSRLTVL.

V usage is TRBV28 and J usage is TRBJ2-1; D may be TRBD2 (6 bases). The germline CDR1 and CDR2 sequences are MDHEN and SYDVKM. The CDR3 contains 15 residues. V was clipped by 7 bases and J by 3 bases, with 16 bases between them. DNA for the CDR3: TGTGCCAGCACCCTTGCCGGGAGAGTCTACAATGAGCAGTTCTTC. This codes for CASTLAGRVYNEQFF.

The sample holds a few counts of this clonotype. This chain uses TRBV20-1 with TRBJ1-1; weak D call: TRBD1 (5 bases). This CDR3 is built from 13 residues. V lost 3 bases to trimming and J lost 4 bases, with 12 bases between them. Germline loops: CDR1 DFQATT, CDR2 SNEGSKA (reference sequence). CDR3 residues: CSASLPGVTEAFF. In nucleotides, the CDR3 is TGCAGTGCTAGTCTACCGGGGGTCACTGAAGCTTTCTTT.

The rearrangement links TRBV9 to TRBJ1-3; no definite D call. V was trimmed by 3 bases and J by 4 bases, leaving 8 bases between them. The CDR3 has 13 residues. Germline V CDR1 and CDR2: SGDLS, YYNGEE. The CDR3 coding sequence is TGTGCCAGCAGCGCGGCCGGAGGAAACACCATATATTTT. This gives the protein CASSAAGGNTIYF.

The gene calls are TRBV5-1 and TRBJ2-5; D not certain. The CDR3 length is 14 residues. Trimming left V 7 bases short and J 2 bases short, with 15 bases between. Germline V gives CDR1 SGHRS, CDR2 YFSETQ. The CDR3 is CASREITPQETQYF. CDR3 coding DNA: TGCGCCAGCCGTGAAATAACCCCACAAGAGACCCAGTACTTC.

CDR3 sequence reads: CASSPSSGRGYEQYF. Written as DNA, the CDR3 is TGTGCCAGCAGCCCCTCTAGCGGGAGAGGGTACGAGCAGTACTTC. This chain links TRBV7-3 with TRBJ2-7, with 10 bases lining up with TRBD2. Looked up from germline, CDR1 is SGHTA and CDR2 is FQGTGA. This CDR3 comprises 15 residues. After removal of 5 bases from V and 4 bases from J, the junction contained 8 bases not matched to a gene.